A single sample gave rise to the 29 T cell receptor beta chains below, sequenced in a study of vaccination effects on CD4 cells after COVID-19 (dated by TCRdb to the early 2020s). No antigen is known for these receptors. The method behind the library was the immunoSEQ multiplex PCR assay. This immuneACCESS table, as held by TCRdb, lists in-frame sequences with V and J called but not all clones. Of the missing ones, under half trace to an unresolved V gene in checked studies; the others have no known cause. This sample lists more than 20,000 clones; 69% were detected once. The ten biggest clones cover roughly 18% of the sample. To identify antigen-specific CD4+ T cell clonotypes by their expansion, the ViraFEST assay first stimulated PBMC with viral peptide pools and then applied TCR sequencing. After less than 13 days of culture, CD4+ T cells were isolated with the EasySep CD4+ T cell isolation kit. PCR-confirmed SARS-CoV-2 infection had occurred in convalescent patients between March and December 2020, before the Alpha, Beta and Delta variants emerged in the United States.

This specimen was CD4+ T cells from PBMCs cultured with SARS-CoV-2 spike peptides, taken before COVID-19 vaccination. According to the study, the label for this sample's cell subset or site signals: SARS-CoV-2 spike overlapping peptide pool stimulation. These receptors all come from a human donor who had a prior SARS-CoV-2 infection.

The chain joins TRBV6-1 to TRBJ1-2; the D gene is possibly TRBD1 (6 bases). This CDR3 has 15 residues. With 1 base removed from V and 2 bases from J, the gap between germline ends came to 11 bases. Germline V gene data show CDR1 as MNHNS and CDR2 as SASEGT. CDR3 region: CASSEGRGGNYGYTF. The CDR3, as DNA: TGTGCCAGCAGTGAAGGGAGGGGGGGAAACTATGGCTACACCTTC.

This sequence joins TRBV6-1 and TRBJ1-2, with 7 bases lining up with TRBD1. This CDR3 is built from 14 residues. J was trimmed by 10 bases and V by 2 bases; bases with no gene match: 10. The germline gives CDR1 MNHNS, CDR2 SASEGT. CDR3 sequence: CASSELRTGSPYTF. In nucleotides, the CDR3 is TGTGCCAGCAGTGAACTGCGGACAGGTTCACCCTACACCTTC.

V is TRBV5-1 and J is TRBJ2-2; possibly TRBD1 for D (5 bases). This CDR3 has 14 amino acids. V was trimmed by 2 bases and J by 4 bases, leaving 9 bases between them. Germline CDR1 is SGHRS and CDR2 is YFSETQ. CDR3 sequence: CASSFGAITGELFF. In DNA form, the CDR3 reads TGCGCCAGCAGCTTTGGGGCAATCACCGGGGAGCTGTTTTTT.

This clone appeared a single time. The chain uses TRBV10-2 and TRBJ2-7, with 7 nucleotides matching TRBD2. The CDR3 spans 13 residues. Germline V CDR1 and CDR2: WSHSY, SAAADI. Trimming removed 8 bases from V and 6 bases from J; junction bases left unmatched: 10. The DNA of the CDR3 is TGCGCCAGCTCCCCCACTAGCGATTTCGAGCAGTACTTC. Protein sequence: CASSPTSDFEQYF.

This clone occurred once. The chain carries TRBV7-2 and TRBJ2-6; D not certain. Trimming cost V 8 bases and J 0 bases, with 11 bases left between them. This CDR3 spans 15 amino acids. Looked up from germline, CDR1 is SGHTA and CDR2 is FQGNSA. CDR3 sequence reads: CASETDPSGANVLTF. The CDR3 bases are TGTGCCAGCGAGACCGATCCCTCTGGGGCCAACGTCCTGACTTTC.

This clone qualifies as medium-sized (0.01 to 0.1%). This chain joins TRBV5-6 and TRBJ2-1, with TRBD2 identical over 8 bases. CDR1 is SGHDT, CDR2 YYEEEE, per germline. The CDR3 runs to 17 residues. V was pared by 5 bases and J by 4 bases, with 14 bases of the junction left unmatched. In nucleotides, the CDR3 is TGTGCCAGCAGGGAGAACCGCGGGGGGCGGACTTACAATGAGCAGTTCTTC. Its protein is CASRENRGGRTYNEQFF.

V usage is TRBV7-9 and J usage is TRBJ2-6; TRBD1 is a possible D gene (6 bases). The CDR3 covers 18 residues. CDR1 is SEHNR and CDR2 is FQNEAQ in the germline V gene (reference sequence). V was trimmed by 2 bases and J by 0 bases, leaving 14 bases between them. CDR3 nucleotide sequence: TGTGCCAGCAGCTTATTCTCAGGGGCCCCCTCTGGGGCCAACGTCCTGACTTTC. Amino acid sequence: CASSLFSGAPSGANVLTF.

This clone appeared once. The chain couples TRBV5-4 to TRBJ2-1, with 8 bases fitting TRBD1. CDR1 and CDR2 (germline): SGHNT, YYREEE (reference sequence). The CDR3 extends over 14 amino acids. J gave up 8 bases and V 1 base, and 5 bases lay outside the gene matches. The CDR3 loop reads CASSLWTGRDEQFF. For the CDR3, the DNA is TGTGCCAGCAGCTTGTGGACAGGGCGTGATGAGCAGTTCTTC.

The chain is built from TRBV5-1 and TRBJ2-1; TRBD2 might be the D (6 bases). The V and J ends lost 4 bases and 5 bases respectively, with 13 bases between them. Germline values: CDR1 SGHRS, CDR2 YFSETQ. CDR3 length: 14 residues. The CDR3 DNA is TGCGCCAGCAGCCGTGCGGGGAGACACAATGAGCAGTTCTTC. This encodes CASSRAGRHNEQFF. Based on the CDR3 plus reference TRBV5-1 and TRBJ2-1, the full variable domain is KAGVTQTPRYLIKTRGQQVTLSCSPISGHRSVSWYQQTPGQGLQFLFEYFSETQRNKGNFPGRFSGRQFSNSRSEMNVSTLELGDSALYLCASSRAGRHNEQFFGPGTRLTVL.

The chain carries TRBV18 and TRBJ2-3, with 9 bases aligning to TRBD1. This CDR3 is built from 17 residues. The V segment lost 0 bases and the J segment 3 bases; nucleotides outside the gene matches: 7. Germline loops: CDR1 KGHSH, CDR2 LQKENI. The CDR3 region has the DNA TGTGCCAGCTCACCACCCGGGACAGGGTCGGTAACAGATACGCAGTATTTT. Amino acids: CASSPPGTGSVTDTQYF. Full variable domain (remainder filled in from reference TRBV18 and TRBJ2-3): NAGVMQNPRHLVRRRGQEARLRCSPMKGHSHVYWYRQLPEEGLKFMVYLQKENIIDESGMPKERFSAEFPKEGPSILRIQQVVRGDSAAYFCASSPPGTGSVTDTQYFGPGTRLTVL.

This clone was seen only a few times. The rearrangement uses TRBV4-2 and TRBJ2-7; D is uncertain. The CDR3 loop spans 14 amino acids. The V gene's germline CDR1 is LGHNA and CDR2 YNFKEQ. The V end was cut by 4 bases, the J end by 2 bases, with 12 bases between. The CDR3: CASSPLGSAYEQYF. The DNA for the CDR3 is TGTGCCAGCAGCCCTCTAGGGTCAGCCTACGAGCAGTACTTC.

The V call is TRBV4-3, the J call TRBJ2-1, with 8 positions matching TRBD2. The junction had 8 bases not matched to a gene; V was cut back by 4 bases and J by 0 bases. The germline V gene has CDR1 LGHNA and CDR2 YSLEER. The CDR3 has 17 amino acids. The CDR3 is CASSREPSGSSYNEQFF. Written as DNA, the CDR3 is TGCGCCAGCAGCCGCGAACCCAGCGGGAGCTCCTACAATGAGCAGTTCTTC.

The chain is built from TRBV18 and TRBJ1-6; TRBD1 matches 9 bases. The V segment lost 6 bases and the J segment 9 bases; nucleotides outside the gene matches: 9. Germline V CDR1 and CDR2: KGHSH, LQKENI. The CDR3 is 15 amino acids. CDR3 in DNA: TGTGCCAGCTCGGACGTACAGGGGGCAGGTTCACCCCTCCACTTT. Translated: CASSDVQGAGSPLHF.

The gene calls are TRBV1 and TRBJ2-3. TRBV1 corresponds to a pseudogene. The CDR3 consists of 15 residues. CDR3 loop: CTSSQGIRSTDTQYF. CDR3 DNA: TGCACCAGCAGCCAAGGCATTCGTAGCACAGATACGCAGTATTTT.

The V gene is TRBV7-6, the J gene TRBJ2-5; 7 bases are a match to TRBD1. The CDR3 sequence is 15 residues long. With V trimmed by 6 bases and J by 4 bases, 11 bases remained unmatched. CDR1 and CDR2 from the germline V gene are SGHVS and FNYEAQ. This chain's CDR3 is CASRGGDSLRETQYF. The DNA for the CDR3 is TGTGCCAGCAGGGGTGGGGACAGCCTCCGAGAGACCCAGTACTTC.

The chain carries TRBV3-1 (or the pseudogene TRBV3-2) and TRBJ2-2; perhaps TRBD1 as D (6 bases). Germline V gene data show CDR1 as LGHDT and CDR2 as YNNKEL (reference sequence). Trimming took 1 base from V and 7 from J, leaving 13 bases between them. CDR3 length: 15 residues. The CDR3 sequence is CASSQGGLWVGELFF. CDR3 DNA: TGTGCCAGCAGCCAAGGGGGGCTATGGGTCGGGGAGCTGTTTTTT.

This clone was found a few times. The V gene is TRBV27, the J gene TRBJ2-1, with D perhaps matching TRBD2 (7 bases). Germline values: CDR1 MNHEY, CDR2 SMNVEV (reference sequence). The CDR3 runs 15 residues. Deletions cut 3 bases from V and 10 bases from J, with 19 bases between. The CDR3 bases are TGTGCCAGCAGTTTTAGTGTCGGGGGGCCTTTCGAGCAGTTCTTC. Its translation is CASSFSVGGPFEQFF.

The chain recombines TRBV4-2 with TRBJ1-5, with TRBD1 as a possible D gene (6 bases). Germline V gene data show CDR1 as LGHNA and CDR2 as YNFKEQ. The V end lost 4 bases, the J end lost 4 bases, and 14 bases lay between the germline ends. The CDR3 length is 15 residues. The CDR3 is CASSPTGNSNQPQHF. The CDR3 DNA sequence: TGTGCCAGCAGCCCAACAGGGAATAGTAATCAGCCCCAGCATTTT.

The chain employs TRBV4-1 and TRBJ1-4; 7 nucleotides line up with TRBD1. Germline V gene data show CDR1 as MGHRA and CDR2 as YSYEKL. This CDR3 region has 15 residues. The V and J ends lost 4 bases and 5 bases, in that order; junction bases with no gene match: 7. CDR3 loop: CASSRGTAANEKLFF. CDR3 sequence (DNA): TGCGCCAGCAGCCGAGGGACAGCCGCCAATGAAAAACTGTTTTTT.

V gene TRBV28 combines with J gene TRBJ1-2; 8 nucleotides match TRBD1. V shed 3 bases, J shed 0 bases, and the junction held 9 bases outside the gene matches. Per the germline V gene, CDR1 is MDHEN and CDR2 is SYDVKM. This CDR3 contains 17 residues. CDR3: CASSFAGGELSNYGYTF. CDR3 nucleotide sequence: TGTGCCAGCAGTTTTGCAGGGGGCGAACTTTCTAACTATGGCTACACCTTC.

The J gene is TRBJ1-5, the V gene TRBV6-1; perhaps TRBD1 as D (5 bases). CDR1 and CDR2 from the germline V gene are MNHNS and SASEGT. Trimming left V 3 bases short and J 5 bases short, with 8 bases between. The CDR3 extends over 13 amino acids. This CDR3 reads CASSEGVYQPQHF. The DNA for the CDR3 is TGTGCCAGCAGTGAGGGGGTTTATCAGCCCCAGCATTTT.

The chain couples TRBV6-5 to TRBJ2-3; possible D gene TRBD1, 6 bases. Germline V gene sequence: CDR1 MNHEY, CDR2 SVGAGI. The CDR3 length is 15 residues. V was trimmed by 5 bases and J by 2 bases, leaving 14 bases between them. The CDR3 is CASSPQGRATDTQYF. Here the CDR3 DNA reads TGTGCCAGCAGTCCACAGGGTCGGGCCACAGATACGCAGTATTTT.

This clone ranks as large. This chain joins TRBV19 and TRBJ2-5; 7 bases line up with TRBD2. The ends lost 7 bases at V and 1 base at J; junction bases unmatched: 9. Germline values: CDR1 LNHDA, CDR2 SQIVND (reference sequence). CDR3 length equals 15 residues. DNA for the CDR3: TGTGCCAGTACCCGGGGAGGGACCCCCCAAGAGACCCAGTACTTC. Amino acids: CASTRGGTPQETQYF.

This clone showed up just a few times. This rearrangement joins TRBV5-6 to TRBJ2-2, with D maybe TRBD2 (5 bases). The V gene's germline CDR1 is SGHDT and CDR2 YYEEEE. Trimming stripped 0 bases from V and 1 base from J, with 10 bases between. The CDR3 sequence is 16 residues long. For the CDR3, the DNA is TGTGCCAGCAGCTTGGTGGGAGCGGAGAACACCGGGGAGCTGTTTTTT. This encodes CASSLVGAENTGELFF. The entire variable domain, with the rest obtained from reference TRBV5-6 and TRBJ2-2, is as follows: DAGVTQSPTHLIKTRGQQVTLRCSPKSGHDTVSWYQQALGQGPQFIFQYYEEEERQRGNFPDRFSGHQFPNYSSELNVNALLLGDSALYLCASSLVGAENTGELFFGEGSRLTVL.

CDR3 DNA sequence: TGTGCCAGCAGCTTAAGTCCACGGTACTATGGCTACACCTTC. Translating gives CASSLSPRYYGYTF. This chain links TRBV11-1 with TRBJ1-2; D is uncertain. The CDR3 has 14 amino acids. CDR1 and CDR2 from the germline V gene are SGHAT and FQDESV (reference sequence). Trimming took off 2 bases at V and 3 bases at J, with 10 bases between the two ends.

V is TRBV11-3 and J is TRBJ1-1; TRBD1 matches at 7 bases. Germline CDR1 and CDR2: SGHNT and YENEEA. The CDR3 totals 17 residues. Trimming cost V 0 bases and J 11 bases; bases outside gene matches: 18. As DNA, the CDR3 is TGTGCCAGCAGCTTAGATCTAATCCCTGGACAGGTTTTGAGCGCTTTCTTT. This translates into CASSLDLIPGQVLSAFF.

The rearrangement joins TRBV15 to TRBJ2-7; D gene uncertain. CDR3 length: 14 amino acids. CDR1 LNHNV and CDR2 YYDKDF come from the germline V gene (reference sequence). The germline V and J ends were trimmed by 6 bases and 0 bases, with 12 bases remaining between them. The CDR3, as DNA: TGTGCCACCAGGAACAGCAGAAACTCCTACGAGCAGTACTTC. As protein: CATRNSRNSYEQYF.

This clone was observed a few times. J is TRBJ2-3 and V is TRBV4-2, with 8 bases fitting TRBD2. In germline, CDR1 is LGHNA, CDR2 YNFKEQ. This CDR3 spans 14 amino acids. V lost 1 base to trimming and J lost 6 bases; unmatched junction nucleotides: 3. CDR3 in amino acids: CASSQARLADTQYF. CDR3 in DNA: TGTGCCAGCAGCCAAGCTCGACTAGCGGATACGCAGTATTTT.

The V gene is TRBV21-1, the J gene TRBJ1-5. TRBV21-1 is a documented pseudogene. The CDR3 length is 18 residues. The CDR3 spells CASSIGRTASAGNQPQHF. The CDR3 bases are TGTGCCAGCAGCATCGGCCGCACGGCTAGCGCGGGCAATCAGCCCCAGCATTTT.